This TCR beta chain was recovered during a study of blood T cell repertoires in COVID-19. Whole-study context: Acute and convalescent COVID-19 samples came from the United States, Italy and Spain. T cells, B-cell-depleted T cells, or PBMCs provided the cDNA or gDNA that served as material.

Per the original data handling: Amplification of reference gene primers provided the estimated nucleated cell counts. Sequencing used immunoSEQ multiplex PCR; TCRdb keeps in-frame clones, though not all of them. The V and J calls and the clone size are those of that table, but D and trimming were determined from the DNA. This table holds approximately 200,000 clones, about 82% found once. V lost 0 bases and J lost 2; bases outside the gene matches: 6. Per the germline V gene, CDR1 is SGHKS and CDR2 is YYEKEE (reference sequence). The CDR3 sequence is 16 residues long. The TCR was taken from a woman aged 25 to 45 with acute or convalescent COVID-19. Sequenced sample: peripheral blood. The chain employs TRBV5-5 and TRBJ2-7; 9 nucleotides agree with TRBD1. The CDR3 DNA reads as TGTGCCAGCAGCTTGGTTGGGACAGGGCCCCCCTACGAGCAGTACTTC. This translates into CASSLVGTGPPYEQYF. Using reference TRBV5-5 and TRBJ2-7 for the parts outside the CDR3, the full variable domain is DAGVTQSPTHLIKTRGQQVTLRCSPISGHKSVSWYQQVLGQGPQFIFQYYEKEERGRGNFPDRFSARQFPNYSSELNVNALLLGDSALYLCASSLVGTGPPYEQYFGPGTRLTVT.